These 7 T cell receptor beta chains came from one sample sequenced in a study of cytomegalovirus exposure and HLA in healthy donors. A multiplex PCR was run with 60 Vbeta primers and 13 Jbeta primers. Method: immunoSEQ multiplex PCR; TCRdb's copy keeps in-frame clones and lacks some. The table includes approximately 210,000 clones, around 80% detected once. Material: PBMCs. The receptors stem from a woman aged 40 to 55 in good health and CMV-seronegative.

The chain uses TRBV18 and TRBJ1-1, with 7 bases aligning to TRBD1. Germline V gene sequence: CDR1 KGHSH, CDR2 LQKENI. The ends lost 3 bases at V and 7 bases at J; junction bases unmatched: 5. The CDR3 is made up of 13 amino acids. Here the CDR3 DNA reads TGTGCCAGCTCACCCCAACAGGGGTTTGAAGCTTTCTTT. This sequence encodes CASSPQQGFEAFF.

The chain employs TRBV19 and TRBJ1-1, with D perhaps TRBD1 (5 bases). The CDR3 contains 14 residues. Looked up from germline, CDR1 is LNHDA and CDR2 is SQIVND (reference sequence). Trimming removed 6 bases from V and 0 bases from J, with 11 bases in between. CDR3 loop: CASRGGGMNTEAFF. The CDR3 DNA reads TGTGCCAGTAGGGGCGGGGGGATGAACACTGAAGCTTTCTTT.

This clone appeared once. The V and J genes are TRBV5-1 and TRBJ2-1; 9 bases are shared with TRBD2. Unmatched junction bases numbered 3, after V lost 0 bases and J lost 2 bases. The CDR3 length is 16 residues. Germline V gene data show CDR1 as SGHRS and CDR2 as YFSETQ. For the CDR3, the DNA is TGCGCCAGCAGCTTGGTTTTAGCGGGAGCCTACAATGAGCAGTTCTTC. Its protein is CASSLVLAGAYNEQFF.

This clone showed up just a few times. This chain links TRBV4-3 with TRBJ1-2, with D uncertain. V was pared by 1 base and J by 4 bases, with 4 bases between. The V gene's germline CDR1 is LGHNA and CDR2 YSLEER. This CDR3 contains 12 residues. The CDR3 coding sequence is TGCGCCAGCAGCCAAGGGGCCTATGGCTACACCTTC. Translating gives CASSQGAYGYTF.

The chain couples TRBV2 to TRBJ1-5, with 9 bases identical to TRBD1. Germline loops: CDR1 SNHLY, CDR2 FYNNEI. The CDR3 spans 15 residues. With 8 bases clipped from V and 3 bases from J, the junction kept 8 bases outside the gene matches. Written as DNA, the CDR3 is TGTGCCAGCGTAGGGGGACAGGGACCCAATCAGCCCCAGCATTTT. It encodes CASVGGQGPNQPQHF.

This rearrangement joins TRBV5-5 to TRBJ1-2, with TRBD1 matching 8 bases. CDR1 SGHKS and CDR2 YYEKEE come from the germline V gene (reference sequence). There are 16 residues in the CDR3. The ends lost 0 bases at V and 4 bases at J; junction bases unmatched: 8. CDR3 in amino acids: CASSLGQGAILYGYTF. The CDR3 DNA follows: TGTGCCAGCAGCTTGGGGCAGGGGGCAATTCTCTATGGCTACACCTTC.

The rearrangement uses TRBV30 and TRBJ1-2; D might be TRBD1 (6 bases). V lost 3 bases, J lost 3 bases, and 11 bases lay in between. The CDR3 loop spans 13 amino acids. Germline lookup yields CDR1 GTSNPN and CDR2 SVGIG (reference sequence). The CDR3 nucleotides read TGTGCCTGGAGGACGGACAGTGACTATGGCTACACCTTC. Translation gives CAWRTDSDYGYTF.